The next 27 T cell receptor beta chains were all read from a single sample in a study of blood T cell repertoires in COVID-19 (dated by TCRdb to about 2020). Library prep was done by the immunoSEQ multiplex PCR assay. This immuneACCESS table, as held by TCRdb, lists in-frame sequences with V and J called but not all clones. Of the missing ones, under half trace to an unresolved V gene in checked studies; the others have no known cause. The sample includes approximately 100,000 clones, with around 90% observed a single time. The leading ten clones occupy less than 7.5% of the sample. Material for sequencing was peripheral blood. The source of these receptors is a woman in her sixties with acute or convalescent COVID-19.

This chain connects TRBV24-1 to TRBJ2-1; 7 bases agree with TRBD2. Trimming at V came to 9 bases and at J to 2 bases, leaving 6 bases not matched to a gene. The CDR3 is 14 residues long. The germline gives CDR1 KGHDR, CDR2 SFDVKD. The CDR3 reads CATPVGGTYNEQFF. The CDR3 nucleotides are TGTGCCACCCCCGTCGGGGGGACCTACAATGAGCAGTTCTTC.

The chain uses TRBV28 and TRBJ1-5, with D possibly TRBD1 on 5 matching bases. The germline CDR1 and CDR2 sequences are MDHEN and SYDVKM. The CDR3 is 13 amino acids. V dropped 2 bases and J dropped 6 bases, with 8 bases sitting between them. CDR3 DNA: TGTGCCAGCAGTTTACTAGGGGCTCAGCCCCAGCATTTT. It encodes CASSLLGAQPQHF.

There are a few counts of this clone. V and J are TRBV28 and TRBJ1-4; the D is unclear. Trimming stripped 7 bases from V and 1 base from J, with 13 bases between. CDR3 length: 15 amino acids. The germline V gene encodes CDR1 MDHEN and CDR2 SYDVKM. CDR3 bases: TGTGCCAGCAAGCGGGCGGACCGAACTAATGAAAAACTGTTTTTT. This encodes CASKRADRTNEKLFF. The full variable domain, in which reference TRBV28 and TRBJ1-4 provide the parts outside the CDR3, is DVKVTQSSRYLVKRTGEKVFLECVQDMDHENMFWYRQDPGLGLRLIYFSYDVKMKEKGDIPEGYSVSREKKERFSLILESASTNQTSMYLCASKRADRTNEKLFFGSGTQLSVL.

V and J are TRBV6-6 and TRBJ1-1; TRBD1 is a possible D gene (5 bases). The CDR3 has 16 amino acids. Germline V gene sequence: CDR1 MNHNY, CDR2 SVGAGI (reference sequence). V was clipped by 8 bases and J by 0 bases, with 19 bases between them. The CDR3 DNA reads as TGTGCCAGCCACGATGGGCCCCGGGGGATGAACACTGAAGCTTTCTTT. This translates into CASHDGPRGMNTEAFF.

The rearrangement links TRBV19 to TRBJ2-2; 12 nucleotides agree with TRBD2. Germline V gives CDR1 LNHDA, CDR2 SQIVND (reference sequence). V shed 6 bases, J shed 1 base, and the junction held 0 bases outside the gene matches. There are 15 residues in the CDR3. CDR3 DNA sequence: TGTGCCAGTAGGACTAGCGGGGGGAACACCGGGGAGCTGTTTTTT. Translating gives CASRTSGGNTGELFF.

This sequence joins TRBV6-5 and TRBJ2-1; TRBD2 matches at 10 bases. CDR3 length equals 14 residues. Trimming removed 5 bases from V and 7 bases from J; junction bases left unmatched: 5. Germline V gene sequence: CDR1 MNHEY, CDR2 SVGAGI. Written as DNA, the CDR3 is TGTGCCAGCAGTCTAGCGGGAGAGAGGAATGAGCAGTTCTTC. This codes for CASSLAGERNEQFF.

J is TRBJ1-6 and V is TRBV11-2; D not certain. Germline CDR1 reads SGHAT; CDR2 reads FQNNGV. This CDR3 spans 13 amino acids. The V gene lost 6 bases and the J gene lost 8 bases, with 11 bases spanning the gap. The CDR3 loop is CASSAAGDSPLHF. As DNA, the CDR3 is TGTGCCAGCAGTGCTGCCGGGGATTCACCCCTCCACTTT.

In nucleotides, the CDR3 is TGTGCCAGCAGCCAGGGCGGGACCTACGAGCAGTACTTC. It translates to CASSQGGTYEQYF. The rearrangement joins TRBV4-2 to TRBJ2-7; D possibly corresponds to TRBD2 (6 bases). V shed 3 bases and J shed 2 bases, with 8 bases lying between them. CDR3 length: 13 amino acids. Per the germline V gene, CDR1 is LGHNA and CDR2 is YNFKEQ.

V gene TRBV27 combines with J gene TRBJ2-3; D perhaps matches TRBD2 (5 bases). Germline lookup yields CDR1 MNHEY and CDR2 SMNVEV (reference sequence). Trimming took 5 bases from V and 0 from J, leaving 9 bases between them. This CDR3 contains 14 residues. The CDR3 sequence: CASSPGDSTDTQYF. CDR3 bases: TGTGCCAGCAGTCCCGGGGATAGCACAGATACGCAGTATTTT.

V and J are TRBV9 and TRBJ2-5; 9 bases are shared with TRBD1. The CDR3 runs 14 residues. CDR1 is SGDLS, CDR2 YYNGEE, per germline. After removal of 4 bases from V and 5 bases from J, the junction contained 6 bases not matched to a gene. This CDR3 is CASSLQGAGETQYF. CDR3 in DNA: TGTGCCAGCAGCCTACAGGGGGCCGGGGAGACCCAGTACTTC.

The V gene is TRBV18, the J gene TRBJ2-1; 9 bases agree with TRBD2. The CDR3 consists of 14 residues. Germline CDR1 reads KGHSH; CDR2 reads LQKENI. After removal of 4 bases from V and 9 bases from J, the junction contained 7 bases not matched to a gene. The CDR3 loop reads CASSQVAGEVEQFF. The CDR3 region has the DNA TGTGCCAGCTCACAGGTAGCGGGAGAGGTTGAGCAGTTCTTC.

This rearrangement joins TRBV3-1 (or the pseudogene TRBV3-2) to TRBJ2-2; 8 positions agree with TRBD2. The CDR3 is 13 residues long. Germline V lookup: CDR1 LGHDT, CDR2 YNNKEL (reference sequence). The V gene end was trimmed by 4 bases and the J gene end by 9 bases; junction bases not matched to a gene: 4. CDR3 DNA: TGTGCCAGCAGCCGGACTAGCACGAGGGAGCTGTTTTTT. This translates into CASSRTSTRELFF.

Comment on this clone: Other DNA sequences within the sample encode an identical CDR3. V usage is TRBV7-9 and J usage is TRBJ2-7; D is uncertain. Germline CDR1 reads SEHNR; CDR2 reads FQNEAQ (reference sequence). Trimming pared 1 base from V and 2 bases from J, leaving 3 bases between. CDR3 length: 12 amino acids. CDR3 nucleotides: TGTGCCAGCAGCTTAGATACCTACGAGCAGTACGTC. It specifies CASSLDTYEQYV.

Note on this clone: Distinct nucleotide sequences in the sample also encode this CDR3. The rearrangement uses TRBV5-1 and TRBJ1-1; tentatively, D is TRBD1 (6 bases). The V end was cut by 2 bases, the J end by 1 base, with 9 bases between. Germline CDR1 is SGHRS and CDR2 is YFSETQ. The CDR3 consists of 14 residues. Written as DNA, the CDR3 is TGCGCCAGCAGCTTAGGACAGTCGAACACTGAAGCTTTCTTT. This gives the protein CASSLGQSNTEAFF.

The J gene is TRBJ1-1, the V gene TRBV27; TRBD1 matches 8 bases. Losses at the gene ends were 7 bases for V and 6 bases for J; bases not matched to a gene: 10. CDR1 and CDR2 from the germline V gene are MNHEY and SMNVEV (reference sequence). The CDR3 covers 14 residues. CDR3 residues: CASKTGQGVAEAFF. CDR3 nucleotides: TGTGCCAGCAAGACCGGACAGGGCGTCGCTGAAGCTTTCTTT.

The genes are TRBV29-1 and TRBJ2-5; 10 nucleotides agree with TRBD2. This CDR3 region has 17 residues. The germline V gene encodes CDR1 SQVTM and CDR2 ANQGSEA. With 4 bases clipped from V and 0 bases from J, the junction kept 11 bases outside the gene matches. The CDR3 sequence is CSVVLAGGREYQETQYF. The CDR3 nucleotides read TGCAGCGTTGTCTTAGCGGGAGGTCGGGAGTACCAAGAGACCCAGTACTTC.

CDR3 in DNA: TGTGCCAGTAGTATCTTGGACGGGATATCGAGCAATCAGCCCCAGCATTTT. It encodes CASSILDGISSNQPQHF. The rearrangement joins TRBV19 to TRBJ1-5; D remains ambiguous. Trimming pared 3 bases from V and 1 base from J, leaving 16 bases between. Germline lookup yields CDR1 LNHDA and CDR2 SQIVND (reference sequence). The CDR3 is 17 residues long.

V and J are TRBV18 and TRBJ1-1; 7 nucleotides align to TRBD1. CDR1 and CDR2 (germline): KGHSH, LQKENI. The CDR3 runs to 13 residues. Losses at the gene ends were 4 bases for V and 5 bases for J; bases not matched to a gene: 4. CDR3 sequence: CASSQGAPTEAFF. In nucleotides, the CDR3 is TGTGCCAGCTCACAGGGGGCGCCTACTGAAGCTTTCTTT.

The V and J genes are TRBV7-9 and TRBJ1-1, with D possibly being TRBD1 (6 bases). The CDR3 runs 14 residues. V shed 1 base and J shed 1 base, with 7 bases lying between them. The germline CDR1 and CDR2 sequences are SEHNR and FQNEAQ (reference sequence). CDR3 DNA: TGTGCCAGCAGCTTAGGGGGACAGAACACTGAAGCTTTCTTT. It is translated as CASSLGGQNTEAFF.

The chain employs TRBV6-1 and TRBJ2-7; D gene ambiguous. V lost 0 bases and J 6 bases, leaving 15 bases between the germline ends. Per germline, CDR1 MNHNS and CDR2 SASEGT. The CDR3 sequence is 15 residues long. This chain's CDR3 is CASSEALVTSGEQYV. The CDR3, as DNA: TGTGCCAGCAGTGAAGCGCTAGTTACTTCGGGCGAGCAGTACGTC.

This clone was observed a single time. The chain carries TRBV5-4 and TRBJ1-4; D unclear. Trimming stripped 0 bases from V and 0 bases from J, with 15 bases between. Germline V gene sequence: CDR1 SGHNT, CDR2 YYREEE (reference sequence). CDR3 length: 18 amino acids. The CDR3 nucleotides are TGTGCCAGCAGCTTGGCTCCGGGGAGTGACACAACTAATGAAAAACTGTTTTTT. It translates to CASSLAPGSDTTNEKLFF.

This chain joins TRBV5-1 and TRBJ2-5; 10 bases agree with TRBD2. The CDR3 length is 15 residues. Germline V gene data show CDR1 as SGHRS and CDR2 as YFSETQ. V shed 5 bases, J shed 3 bases, and the junction held 7 bases outside the gene matches. DNA of the CDR3: TGCGCCAGCAGAACCTCGGGGACTAGCGAAGAGACCCAGTACTTC. Translation: CASRTSGTSEETQYF.

J is TRBJ1-6 and V is TRBV19, with 7 bases identical to TRBD1. The CDR3 loop spans 14 amino acids. Germline trimming cut 6 bases from V and 8 bases from J; bases unmatched to any gene: 7. CDR1 is LNHDA, CDR2 SQIVND, per germline (reference sequence). The CDR3 region is CASSGQGDDSPLHF. The CDR3 nucleotides read TGTGCCAGTAGCGGTCAGGGGGATGATTCACCCCTCCACTTT. Full variable domain (remainder filled in from reference TRBV19 and TRBJ1-6): DGGITQSPKYLFRKEGQNVTLSCEQNLNHDAMYWYRQDPGQGLRLIYYSQIVNDFQKGDIAEGYSVSREKKESFPLTVTSAQKNPTAFYLCASSGQGDDSPLHFGNGTRLTVT.

This clone has a single count. This chain uses TRBV5-1 with TRBJ2-1; 10 positions match TRBD1. Germline trimming cut 6 bases from V and 9 bases from J; bases unmatched to any gene: 9. This CDR3 spans 14 amino acids. CDR1 and CDR2 (germline): SGHRS, YFSETQ. The chain's CDR3 is CASMATGGSIEQFF. As DNA, the CDR3 is TGCGCCAGCATGGCGACAGGGGGCTCAATTGAGCAGTTCTTC.

This clone was counted once. V usage is TRBV3-1 (or the pseudogene TRBV3-2) and J usage is TRBJ2-1; the match to TRBD2 covers 10 bases. Germline loops: CDR1 LGHDT, CDR2 YNNKEL (reference sequence). The CDR3 runs to 16 residues. Trimming took 0 bases from V and 6 from J; bases not matched to a gene: 5. This chain's CDR3 is CASSQERTSGINEQFF. CDR3 bases: TGTGCCAGCAGCCAAGAAAGGACTAGCGGCATCAATGAGCAGTTCTTC.

This clone was detected only a few times. This chain uses TRBV2 with TRBJ2-2; TRBD2 matches 10 bases. CDR1 is SNHLY, CDR2 FYNNEI, per germline. The CDR3 is 18 residues long. The V segment lost 7 bases and the J segment 5 bases; nucleotides outside the gene matches: 16. CDR3 DNA: TGTGCCAGCACGAGGGGGAGCGGGAGGGCCATAGGAACCGGGGAGCTGTTTTTT. Its translation is CASTRGSGRAIGTGELFF.

This sequence joins TRBV6-5 and TRBJ1-5; 9 positions match TRBD1. With V trimmed by 6 bases and J by 5 bases, 5 bases remained unmatched. The CDR3 is 14 amino acids. Germline V lookup: CDR1 MNHEY, CDR2 SVGAGI. This CDR3 reads CASSWTGAYQPQHF. The CDR3 DNA is TGTGCCAGCAGCTGGACAGGGGCATATCAGCCCCAGCATTTT.